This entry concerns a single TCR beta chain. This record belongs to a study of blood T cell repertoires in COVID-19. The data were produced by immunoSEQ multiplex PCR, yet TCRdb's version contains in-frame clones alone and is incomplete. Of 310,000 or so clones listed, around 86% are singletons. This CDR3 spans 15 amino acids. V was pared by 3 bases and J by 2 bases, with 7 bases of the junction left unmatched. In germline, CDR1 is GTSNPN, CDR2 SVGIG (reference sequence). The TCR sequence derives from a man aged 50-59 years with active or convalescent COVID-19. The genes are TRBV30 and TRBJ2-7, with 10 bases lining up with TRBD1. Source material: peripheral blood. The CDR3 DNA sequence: TGTGCCTGGAGGGGATGGACAGGGGGAACCTACGAGCAGTACTTC. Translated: CAWRGWTGGTYEQYF.